The sequence of this T cell receptor (beta chain) was determined in a study of T cells in Graves' hyperthyroidism and ophthalmopathy. Study background: At initial diagnosis, before any treatment had begun, peripheral blood was obtained.

This clonotype was detected ten times or more. The ends were cut back, 5 bases at V and 1 base at J, with 12 bases in the middle. Germline assignment: CDR1 SGHNT and CDR2 YYREEE (reference sequence). There are 14 residues in the CDR3. No ophthalmopathy progression within 18 months constituted stable Graves' hyperthyroidism. Hyperthyroidism was newly diagnosed in patients aged 18 to 65 (duration under 2 months). A patient was excluded if there was uncontrolled infection, other autoimmune disease, pregnancy or lactation. What was amplified from RNA transcripts were TCR beta CDR3 regions. First-round RT-PCR of the TCR CDR3 relied on the HTBI primer set. TCRdb called the multiplex PCR reads again in MiXCR, with one record for every CDR3 protein. The top ten clones hold approximately 11% of a sample with some 400,000 distinct CDR3 sequences, roughly 13% of them seen once.

The sample consisted of blood. The V and J genes are TRBV5-4 and TRBJ2-5; TRBD1 is a possible D gene (5 bases). The TCR comes from a woman in her sixties or seventies with Graves' hyperthyroidism. The CDR3 DNA sequence: TGTGCCAGCAGTTCCGCGACAGTCCAAGAGACCCAGTACTTC. It translates to CASSSATVQETQYF. Using reference TRBV5-4 and TRBJ2-5 for the parts outside the CDR3, the full variable domain is ETGVTQSPTHLIKTRGQQVTLRCSSQSGHNTVSWYQQALGQGPQFIFQYYREEENGRGNFPPRFSGLQFPNYSSELNVNALELDDSALYLCASSSATVQETQYFGPGTRLLVL.